One TCR beta chain is described in this entry. Its antigen has not been determined. Within one base of it there is no much larger clone, and no base qualities were kept. These data come from a study of blood T cells in healthy people across ages (dated by TCRdb to between 2014 and 2016). Regarding the study in general: In model experiments, template switching captured roughly one uniquely barcoded TCR beta cDNA molecule for every two T cells. Donors of different ages were randomly distributed across sequencing lanes to avoid experimental bias. Using the same blood draw, the study looked at two additional independent replicas of 1 million unique cDNA reads for two donors, one aged 18 to 29 and the other aged 80 or older. Age-related changes in TCR beta repertoire diversity were measured in the study by deep sequencing normalized with unique cDNA molecular identifiers. Four age groups were formed from the donors: young (average about 17 years), middle-aged (more than 35), aged (62) and long-lived (more than 75). General findings and caveats noted by the study authors: There was a strong correlation between observed TCR beta diversity and the percentage of naive T cells measured by flow cytometry. Conclusive comparison of naive and antigen-experienced compartments was prevented by the profiling of bulk unsorted PBMCs. The long-lived group showed more naive CD4+ T cells, fewer expanded clones and increased TCR diversity than the aged group, suggesting age selection. Estimates of total diversity based on one million sequenced T cells were regarded as lower bounds and as underestimates. The CMV infection status of donors was not known, potentially confounding age-related changes in expanded clonotypes. Observed TCR beta diversity per million T cells fell roughly linearly with age, and a significant reduction was already apparent by age around 40.

Receptor amplification or capture employed 5' RACE. Sequenced using an Illumina HiSeq 2500. The second PCR ran for roughly 6 to 11 cycles and used a J-beta primer mix along with a sample-barcoded 5' primer. A unique molecular identifier was introduced onto each TCR beta cDNA molecule by a template-switch 5' adaptor carrying 12 random nucleotides. Each sample yielded at least 2.5 million CDR3-containing paired-end reads. All of the RNA was converted into first-strand cDNA using the Mint cDNA synthesis kit, with a TRBC-specific oligonucleotide serving as the primer. All cDNA was treated with uracil-DNA glycosylase and then went through a first 18-cycle PCR with the universal primers M1SS and BC2_uni_R. The authors' pipeline ran thus. For normalization, 1 million high-quality reads, each with a distinct molecular identifier, were randomly selected from each sample. Reads sharing molecular identifiers were discarded rather than binned into consensus sequences. CDR3 identification, clonotype clustering and error correction used MiTCR with a Q25 quality threshold and the strictest error-elimination algorithm. A nonparametric unseen species model with Euler transformation was used to estimate a lower bound on total TCR beta diversity. TCRdb's own reprocessing of the public reads used fastp at Q25 and MiXCR and kept productive beta chains. Rows with a matching CDR3 protein are joined into one entry that keeps the most common DNA and genes. TCRdb, not the original authors, processed these V and J calls. In all, the sample holds 550,000 to 600,000 distinct CDR3 sequences, and around 50% of those were seen once. 20% to 25% of the sample is in the top ten clones.

The roughly 39 donors, aged roughly 6 to 95 years, were systemically healthy Caucasian individuals from Russia. About 10 milliliters of peripheral blood were collected from each donor into EDTA-treated Vacutainer tubes. PBMCs were isolated by Ficoll-Paque density-gradient centrifugation, with at least 6 million obtained per sample. Trizol reagent was used to extract total RNA from the PBMCs, yielding at least 5 micrograms per sample. Naive CD45RAhigh/CD27high T cell percentages were measured by flow cytometry on a PBMC aliquot from every donor. Sample: blood. The receptor was isolated from a man older than 75 in good health.

The CDR3 here reads CASSPRTDPSTQYF. The nucleotide sequence is TGTGCCAGCTCACCCCGGACGGACCCGAGTACGCAGTATTTT. The receptor chain draws on TRBV18 and TRBJ2-3; no confident D gene assignment can be made. Looking up the germline V gene yields CDR1 KGHSH and CDR2 LQKENI. V loses 3 bases of germline sequence and J loses 8 bases, and the interval between the two ends is 15 bases. The CDR3, cysteine through phenylalanine, is 14 amino acids long. Solely the CDR3 DNA is kept, with 42 bases framed from the first base.